A single sample is the source of the 32 T cell receptor beta chains below, sequenced in a study of TIL therapy for anti-PD-1-resistant metastatic lung cancer. The time point was: pre-treatment sample, taken before nivolumab and TIL therapy. Tumor tissue came from excised metastases, mostly pleural nodules or supraclavicular lymph nodes. The libraries were made with immunoSEQ v3. Sequenced by immunoSEQ multiplex PCR; TCRdb stores in-frame clones only, minus some. The sample holds tens of thousands of clones, about 60% seen once. The sample was tumor tissue, taken at baseline. The receptor source for this set is a woman aged 25-80 years with non-small cell lung cancer.

This clone was seen only once. The chain's CDR3 is CASSESREELGQPPTWTGELFF. As DNA, the CDR3 is TGCGCCAGCAGTGAGTCGCGGGAGGAGCTGGGACAGCCCCCAACGTGGACCGGGGAGCTGTTTTTT. The rearrangement uses TRBV10-1 and TRBJ2-2, with D perhaps TRBD2 (8 bases). The V and J ends lost 0 bases and 5 bases respectively, with 31 bases between them. CDR1 and CDR2 (germline): WNHNN, SYGVQD (reference sequence). The CDR3 sequence is 22 residues long.

This clone appeared a single time. The chain carries TRBV6-1 and TRBJ2-7; 8 bases agree with TRBD2. Germline V gene sequence: CDR1 MNHNS, CDR2 SASEGT. V shed 2 bases, J shed 0 bases, and the junction held 12 bases outside the gene matches. The CDR3 extends over 18 amino acids. The CDR3 spells CASSEFLPGSGGSYEQYF. CDR3 nucleotide sequence: TGTGCCAGCAGTGAATTTCTCCCGGGGAGCGGGGGCTCCTACGAGCAGTACTTC.

This rearrangement joins TRBV5-6 to TRBJ1-4; D is uncertain. The CDR3 extends over 13 amino acids. Germline CDR1 reads SGHDT; CDR2 reads YYEEEE. V dropped 5 bases and J dropped 0 bases, with 5 bases sitting between them. CDR3 DNA: TGTGCCAGCAGTGCAGCAACTAATGAAAAACTGTTTTTT. Residues: CASSAATNEKLFF. The full variable domain, its missing parts supplied by reference TRBV5-6 and TRBJ1-4, is DAGVTQSPTHLIKTRGQQVTLRCSPKSGHDTVSWYQQALGQGPQFIFQYYEEEERQRGNFPDRFSGHQFPNYSSELNVNALLLGDSALYLCASSAATNEKLFFGSGTQLSVL.

The rearrangement uses TRBV4-2 and TRBJ1-1; 12 nucleotides line up with TRBD1. Per germline, CDR1 LGHNA and CDR2 YNFKEQ. Trimming took 0 bases from V and 3 from J; bases not matched to a gene: 8. CDR3 length equals 18 residues. Written as DNA, the CDR3 is TGTGCCAGCAGCCAAGAAAGGTGGGACAGGGGGCGTCACACTGAAGCTTTCTTT. Protein: CASSQERWDRGRHTEAFF.

By its share, this clone is medium-sized. A read error may account for a junction end that differs from germline. The rearrangement uses TRBV2 and TRBJ1-3; D is uncertain. From germline, CDR1 is SNHLY and CDR2 FYNNEI. This CDR3 has 14 amino acids. The CDR3 protein is CASIEPSSGNTIYF. Written as DNA, the CDR3 is TGTGCCAGCATTGAACCGAGCTCTGGAAACACCATATATTTT.

The chain joins TRBV5-1 to TRBJ2-1, with D perhaps matching TRBD2 (5 bases). CDR3 length: 14 amino acids. Germline-derived CDR1 and CDR2 are SGHRS and YFSETQ. V dropped 4 bases and J dropped 9 bases, with 17 bases sitting between them. This chain's CDR3 is CASSPGSGRGEQFF. CDR3 bases: TGCGCCAGCAGCCCGGGAAGTGGGAGAGGTGAGCAGTTCTTC.

This clone is labeled as large. The chain combines TRBV15 with TRBJ1-2; D ambiguous. The V end was cut by 5 bases, the J end by 8 bases, with 18 bases between. Germline V gene lookup returns CDR1 LNHNV and CDR2 YYDKDF (reference sequence). The CDR3 runs to 14 residues. The CDR3, as DNA: TGTGCCACCAGCCCCGAACAAGACTCCGGCGGCTACACCTTC. Amino acid sequence: CATSPEQDSGGYTF.

This sequence joins TRBV5-1 and TRBJ2-5; 8 nucleotides agree with TRBD2. Trimming cost V 4 bases and J 4 bases; bases outside gene matches: 12. The CDR3 totals 16 residues. Germline V lookup: CDR1 SGHRS, CDR2 YFSETQ. The DNA of the CDR3 is TGCGCCAGCAGCCCCCAAGCGGGAGCCGGTAGAGAGACCCAGTACTTC. Its protein product is CASSPQAGAGRETQYF.

The chain employs TRBV7-2 and TRBJ2-7; D remains unclear. V was pared by 0 bases and J by 3 bases, with 9 bases between. The CDR3 is 14 residues long. Germline CDR1 and CDR2: SGHTA and FQGNSA. CDR3 nucleotides: TGTGCCAGCAGCTTAGCATTCCCCGACTACGAGCAGTACTTC. It specifies CASSLAFPDYEQYF.

V usage is TRBV5-6 and J usage is TRBJ1-1; D gene ambiguous. The CDR3 runs to 14 residues. Germline V CDR1 and CDR2: SGHDT, YYEEEE. The germline V and J ends were trimmed by 4 bases and 1 base, with 11 bases remaining between them. CDR3 sequence reads: CASSPMTANTEAFF. CDR3 DNA: TGTGCCAGCAGCCCCATGACGGCGAACACTGAAGCTTTCTTT.

The chain recombines TRBV5-1 with TRBJ2-1; 14 nucleotides match TRBD2. In germline, CDR1 is SGHRS, CDR2 YFSETQ. The CDR3 sequence is 15 residues long. Unmatched junction bases numbered 6, after V lost 4 bases and J lost 9 bases. CDR3 nucleotides: TGCGCCAGCAGCCAGTCCGGGACTAGCGGGAGTGAGCAGTTCTTC. Translated, it gives CASSQSGTSGSEQFF. Full variable domain (missing parts from reference TRBV5-1 and TRBJ2-1): KAGVTQTPRYLIKTRGQQVTLSCSPISGHRSVSWYQQTPGQGLQFLFEYFSETQRNKGNFPGRFSGRQFSNSRSEMNVSTLELGDSALYLCASSQSGTSGSEQFFGPGTRLTVL.

The genes are TRBV11-2 and TRBJ2-7, with D perhaps TRBD1 (5 bases). CDR3 length: 13 residues. Trimming took off 1 base at V and 5 bases at J, with 9 bases between the two ends. Germline assignment: CDR1 SGHAT and CDR2 FQNNGV. The CDR3: CASSLGTSDEQYF. The CDR3 DNA reads as TGTGCCAGCAGCTTAGGGACAAGCGACGAGCAGTACTTC.

The table lists this clone with a few counts. The chain links TRBV5-6 to TRBJ1-1, with D tentatively TRBD1 (6 bases). Germline CDR1 SGHDT, CDR2 YYEEEE. The CDR3 loop spans 11 amino acids. The V end was cut by 4 bases, the J end by 10 bases, with 11 bases between. CDR3 in DNA: TGTGCCAGCAGCCTCGAGGGGGGAGCTTTCTTT. It is translated as CASSLEGGAFF. The complete variable domain, with remaining parts taken from reference TRBV5-6 and TRBJ1-1, reads DAGVTQSPTHLIKTRGQQVTLRCSPKSGHDTVSWYQQALGQGPQFIFQYYEEEERQRGNFPDRFSGHQFPNYSSELNVNALLLGDSALYLCASSLEGGAFFGQGTRLTVV.

This clone was counted only a few times. The chain uses TRBV10-3 and TRBJ2-7; D is perhaps TRBD1 (6 bases). The V gene's germline CDR1 is ENHRY and CDR2 SYGVKD. Trimming took off 8 bases at V and 0 bases at J, with 8 bases between the two ends. The CDR3 extends over 12 amino acids. The CDR3 DNA follows: TGTGCCATCGGACAGACCTCCTACGAGCAGTACTTC. Translated: CAIGQTSYEQYF.

This clone was counted only a few times. This chain connects TRBV10-3 to TRBJ2-5, with 8 bases aligning to TRBD2. Trimming at V came to 2 bases and at J to 4 bases, leaving 6 bases not matched to a gene. The CDR3 runs to 15 residues. Germline lookup yields CDR1 ENHRY and CDR2 SYGVKD. In DNA, the CDR3 is TGTGCCATCAGTGAGAGGAGCGGGAGTGGAGAGACCCAGTACTTC. It is translated as CAISERSGSGETQYF.

Only one count was recorded for this clone. V gene TRBV6-5 combines with J gene TRBJ2-3; TRBD2 matches at 7 bases. This CDR3 spans 15 amino acids. Unmatched junction bases numbered 6, after V lost 2 bases and J lost 4 bases. Germline assignment: CDR1 MNHEY and CDR2 SVGAGI. The CDR3 loop is CASSYRGSSPDTQYF. For the CDR3, the DNA is TGTGCCAGCAGTTACCGCGGGAGTTCCCCAGATACGCAGTATTTT.

V and J are TRBV5-4 and TRBJ1-2; D possibly corresponds to TRBD1 (5 bases). Trimming removed 2 bases from V and 5 bases from J, with 13 bases in between. CDR1 SGHNT and CDR2 YYREEE come from the germline V gene (reference sequence). CDR3 size: 14 residues. In DNA form, the CDR3 reads TGTGCCAGCAGCTTATCGGGGGATGGGTATGGCTACACCTTC. Its protein is CASSLSGDGYGYTF.

The chain recombines TRBV6-5 with TRBJ1-5; a weak D match, TRBD1 (5 bases). This CDR3 comprises 15 residues. Germline values: CDR1 MNHEY, CDR2 SVGAGI. V was clipped by 6 bases and J by 4 bases, with 16 bases between them. In DNA form, the CDR3 reads TGTGCCAGCAGCCCGACCGGGACGCAGAATCAGCCCCAGCATTTT. It is translated as CASSPTGTQNQPQHF.

The chain couples TRBV11-3 to TRBJ2-1, with D unresolved. The CDR3 contains 13 residues. Looked up from germline, CDR1 is SGHNT and CDR2 is YENEEA. Trimming removed 6 bases from V and 7 bases from J, with 13 bases in between. CDR3 nucleotide sequence: TGTGCCAGCAGTTCACGACGAGGTAATGAGCAGTTCTTC. This codes for CASSSRRGNEQFF.

The J gene is TRBJ2-7, the V gene TRBV6-5, with D perhaps matching TRBD1 (6 bases). Germline assignment: CDR1 MNHEY and CDR2 SVGAGI. V was trimmed by 6 bases and J by 6 bases, leaving 12 bases between them. CDR3 length: 12 amino acids. For the CDR3, the DNA is TGTGCCAGCAGGCTACAGGGCGGCGAGCAGTACTTC. Translating it yields CASRLQGGEQYF.

The chain has TRBV11-2 and TRBJ2-4; no reliable D call. V lost 6 bases and J 2 bases, leaving 5 bases between the germline ends. This CDR3 contains 12 residues. Germline V gives CDR1 SGHAT, CDR2 FQNNGV. The CDR3 here is CASRQPKNIQYF. The CDR3 DNA sequence: TGTGCCAGCAGACAACCCAAAAACATTCAGTACTTC.

This clone was counted a single time. The gene calls are TRBV30 and TRBJ2-4; D possibly matches TRBD1 or TRBD2 (5 bases each). The CDR3 is 11 residues long. CDR1 is GTSNPN and CDR2 is SVGIG in the germline V gene (reference sequence). V was pared by 8 bases and J by 9 bases, with 14 bases between. This CDR3 reads CAGGGVGIQYF. DNA of the CDR3: TGTGCCGGGGGTGGAGTCGGCATTCAGTACTTC.

This clone was found a few times. The chain uses TRBV5-5 and TRBJ2-7; 8 bases fit TRBD1. The CDR3 is 15 residues long. V lost 3 bases and J lost 3; bases outside the gene matches: 8. Looked up from germline, CDR1 is SGHKS and CDR2 is YYEKEE (reference sequence). The CDR3 loop reads CASSSRGQGGYEQYF. Here the CDR3 DNA reads TGTGCCAGCAGCTCACGCGGACAGGGAGGCTACGAGCAGTACTTC.

This clone was seen a few times. The chain joins TRBV10-2 to TRBJ2-7; 7 bases map to TRBD1. Trimming at V came to 9 bases and at J to 3 bases, leaving 5 bases not matched to a gene. Germline CDR1 WSHSY, CDR2 SAAADI. The CDR3 loop spans 12 amino acids. In nucleotides, the CDR3 is TGCGCCAGTAGCAACAGGGGCTACGAGCAGTACTTC. Translating it yields CASSNRGYEQYF.

The V call is TRBV21-1, the J call TRBJ2-7; the tabulated D call, TRBD2, remains unverified against the DNA. TRBV21-1 is a documented pseudogene. The CDR3 covers 13 residues. The DNA of the CDR3 is TGTGCCATTCCGGGACTCCGCTCCTACGAGCAGTACTTC. As protein: CAIPGLRSYEQYF.

This chain connects TRBV7-2 to TRBJ2-5; D gene unclear. CDR3 length: 12 residues. CDR1 and CDR2 from the germline V gene are SGHTA and FQGNSA. Trimming cost V 5 bases and J 6 bases, with 10 bases left between them. In DNA form, the CDR3 reads TGTGCCAGCAGCGAGACAACAAAGACCCAGTACTTC. The encoded protein is CASSETTKTQYF.

The chain carries TRBV30 and TRBJ2-1; 14 bases agree with TRBD2. With 1 base clipped from V and 7 bases from J, the junction kept 6 bases outside the gene matches. The CDR3 is 16 residues long. Germline V gene lookup returns CDR1 GTSNPN and CDR2 SVGIG (reference sequence). The CDR3 DNA reads as TGTGCCTGGAGTGGTGGGACTAGCGGGAGTTCTAATGAGCAGTTCTTC. This encodes CAWSGGTSGSSNEQFF.

V and J are TRBV7-8 and TRBJ2-7; TRBD2 agrees at 9 bases. The germline CDR1 and CDR2 sequences are SGHVS and FQNEAQ. V shed 2 bases and J 3 bases; nucleotides not matched to a gene: 5. CDR3 length: 15 amino acids. In nucleotides, the CDR3 is TGTGCCAGCAGCTTAATAGGCGGGAGGGTCTACGAGCAGTACTTC. The encoded protein is CASSLIGGRVYEQYF.

This clone was found a few times. V and J are TRBV29-1 and TRBJ2-5, with D uncertain. The germline CDR1 and CDR2 sequences are SQVTM and ANQGSEA. CDR3 length equals 10 residues. The V end lost 4 bases, the J end lost 7 bases, and 7 bases lay between the germline ends. The DNA for the CDR3 is TGCAGCGTTGTCGTAGCGACCCAGTACTTC. This translates into CSVVVATQYF.

The rearrangement joins TRBV5-6 to TRBJ2-1; the D is unclear. This CDR3 region has 13 residues. Germline V gene sequence: CDR1 SGHDT, CDR2 YYEEEE. Trimming took 4 bases from V and 10 from J, leaving 15 bases between them. CDR3 residues: CASSPTSDGEQFF. Here the CDR3 DNA reads TGTGCCAGCAGCCCCACATCGGATGGAGAGCAGTTCTTC.

V usage is TRBV18 and J usage is TRBJ2-1; 10 nucleotides align to TRBD2. The CDR3 totals 15 residues. Germline CDR1 is KGHSH and CDR2 is LQKENI. Trimming cost V 4 bases and J 6 bases; bases outside gene matches: 6. CDR3 sequence (DNA): TGTGCCAGCTCACAAGGACTAGCGGAGGGCAATGAGCAGTTCTTC. Its translation: CASSQGLAEGNEQFF. The variable domain in full, with the rest retrieved from reference TRBV18 and TRBJ2-1, is NAGVMQNPRHLVRRRGQEARLRCSPMKGHSHVYWYRQLPEEGLKFMVYLQKENIIDESGMPKERFSAEFPKEGPSILRIQQVVRGDSAAYFCASSQGLAEGNEQFFGPGTRLTVL.

This chain joins TRBV6-1 and TRBJ2-3; perhaps TRBD2 as D (6 bases). V was cut by 6 bases and J by 1 base, with 14 bases left in between. Germline V gene data show CDR1 as MNHNS and CDR2 as SASEGT. This CDR3 comprises 15 residues. The CDR3 loop reads CASRAGNPGTDTQYF. The CDR3 coding sequence is TGTGCCAGCAGGGCGGGAAATCCCGGCACAGATACGCAGTATTTT.